These 15 T cell receptor beta chains were all obtained from the same sample, sequenced in a study of T cells in Graves' hyperthyroidism and ophthalmopathy. What was amplified from RNA transcripts were TCR beta CDR3 regions. The primer set for the first-round RT-PCR of the TCR CDR3 was HTBI. TCRdb called the multiplex PCR reads again in MiXCR, with one record for every CDR3 protein. This sample carries hundreds of thousands of distinct CDR3 sequences, roughly 46% of them seen once, and the ten largest clones take roughly 6.5%. Sequenced: peripheral blood or thyroid tissue (not recorded which). All receptors come from an adult man with Graves' disease, either hyperthyroidism or ophthalmopathy (not recorded which).

This clonotype was picked up a small number of times. The rearrangement links TRBV20-1 to TRBJ1-2; weak D call: TRBD1 (5 bases). The ends were cut back, 4 bases at V and 4 bases at J, with 13 bases in the middle. The CDR3 runs 13 residues. Germline CDR1 DFQATT, CDR2 SNEGSKA (reference sequence). The CDR3: CSAKTGTSYGYTF. In nucleotides, the CDR3 is TGCAGTGCTAAAACCGGGACGAGCTATGGCTACACCTTC.

In this sample, this clonotype turned up many times. The V and J genes are TRBV25-1 and TRBJ1-2, with TRBD1 identical over 9 bases. V dropped 4 bases and J dropped 5; count of bases not matched to a gene: 11. CDR3 length: 16 residues. CDR1 is MGHDK, CDR2 SYGVNS, per germline. DNA of the CDR3: TGTGCCAGCAGTGGCCCCCGGGACAGGGTACAGTATGGCTACACCTTC. It is translated as CASSGPRDRVQYGYTF.

This clonotype occurred many times. The rearrangement joins TRBV7-9 to TRBJ1-1; D gene uncertain. This CDR3 contains 12 residues. Trimming took off 7 bases at V and 0 bases at J, with 6 bases between the two ends. The germline V gene has CDR1 SEHNR and CDR2 FQNEAQ (reference sequence). The CDR3 loop is CASTSVNTEAFF. In DNA form, the CDR3 reads TGTGCCAGCACCTCTGTGAACACTGAAGCTTTCTTT.

This clonotype was counted once. This chain uses TRBV19 with TRBJ1-1; maybe TRBD1 (6 bases). The CDR3 sequence is 13 residues long. Germline V gives CDR1 LNHDA, CDR2 SQIVND (reference sequence). The ends were cut back, 5 bases at V and 4 bases at J, with 11 bases in the middle. In DNA form, the CDR3 reads TGTGCCAGTAGTCAGGGGCCCTTCACTGAAGCTTTCTTT. As protein: CASSQGPFTEAFF.

This clonotype was counted a few times. The chain joins TRBV20-1 to TRBJ1-6; a weak D match, TRBD1 (5 bases). With 0 bases removed from V and 0 bases from J, the gap between germline ends came to 12 bases. The CDR3 is 17 amino acids. CDR1 is DFQATT and CDR2 is SNEGSKA in the germline V gene (reference sequence). The CDR3 is CSARDLGVYSYNSPLHF. The DNA of the CDR3 is TGCAGTGCTAGAGATCTGGGGGTCTACTCCTATAATTCACCCCTCCACTTT.

This chain connects TRBV10-3 to TRBJ2-7, with 12 nucleotides matching TRBD2. CDR3 length: 15 residues. V was pared by 10 bases and J by 1 base, with 8 bases of the junction left unmatched. From germline, CDR1 is ENHRY and CDR2 SYGVKD. CDR3 loop: CASRRGLAGSYEQYF. The CDR3 DNA reads TGTGCCAGCAGACGAGGACTAGCGGGATCCTACGAGCAGTACTTC.

This clonotype was seen once. A read error may be the cause here, since a much bigger clone is one base away. The gene calls are TRBV9 and TRBJ1-5; possible D gene TRBD1, 5 bases. From germline, CDR1 is SGDLS and CDR2 YYNGEE. This CDR3 region has 14 residues. CDR3: CASSTDSSNQPQRF. In DNA form, the CDR3 reads TGTGCCAGCAGCACCGACAGTAGCAATCAGCCCCAGCGTTTT.

V usage is TRBV7-2 and J usage is TRBJ1-5; maybe TRBD1 (5 bases). Looked up from germline, CDR1 is SGHTA and CDR2 is FQGNSA. The V end lost 0 bases, the J end lost 2 bases, and 17 bases lay between the germline ends. The length of the CDR3 is 18 residues. As DNA, the CDR3 is TGTGCCAGCAGCTTAGCCAGGGTTGGCGGGGAGGGCAATCAGCCCCAGCATTTT. Amino acid sequence: CASSLARVGGEGNQPQHF.

This clonotype was seen ten or more times. V usage is TRBV2 and J usage is TRBJ2-7; D ambiguous. V shed 7 bases and J shed 3 bases, with 10 bases lying between them. The CDR3 spans 12 residues. Germline V gene data show CDR1 as SNHLY and CDR2 as FYNNEI. The CDR3 here is CASTAEIYEQYF. The CDR3 DNA reads as TGTGCCAGCACCGCAGAGATCTACGAGCAGTACTTC.

This chain uses TRBV7-9 with TRBJ1-5, with 9 bases lining up with TRBD1. With V trimmed by 2 bases and J by 0 bases, 5 bases remained unmatched. The CDR3 extends over 17 amino acids. CDR1 is SEHNR and CDR2 is FQNEAQ in the germline V gene (reference sequence). The CDR3 protein is CASSLFPDRGSNQPQHF. The DNA for the CDR3 is TGTGCCAGCAGCTTATTTCCGGACAGGGGTAGCAATCAGCCCCAGCATTTT. The variable domain in full, with the rest retrieved from reference TRBV7-9 and TRBJ1-5, is DTGVSQNPRHKITKRGQNVTFRCDPISEHNRLYWYRQTLGQGPEFLTYFQNEAQLEKSRLLSDRFSAERPKGSFSTLEIQRTEQGDSAMYLCASSLFPDRGSNQPQHFGDGTRLSIL.

This clonotype was seen at least ten times. The chain couples TRBV2 to TRBJ2-7; 8 bases agree with TRBD2. J was trimmed by 2 bases and V by 6 bases; bases with no gene match: 3. The germline gives CDR1 SNHLY, CDR2 FYNNEI. This CDR3 is 13 amino acids long. In DNA, the CDR3 is TGTGCCAGCAGCCTGGGACTAGCCTACGAGCAGTACTTC. It specifies CASSLGLAYEQYF. The whole variable domain, remainder taken from reference TRBV2 and TRBJ2-7, is EPEVTQTPSHQVTQMGQEVILRCVPISNHLYFYWYRQILGQKVEFLVSFYNNEISEKSEIFDDQFSVERPDGSNFTLKIRSTKLEDSAMYFCASSLGLAYEQYFGPGTRLTVT.

V and J are TRBV29-1 and TRBJ1-5, with TRBD1 matching over 7 bases. The CDR3 spans 13 residues. J was trimmed by 4 bases and V by 7 bases; bases with no gene match: 7. Germline V gives CDR1 SQVTM, CDR2 ANQGSEA. CDR3: CSAGGRLNQPQHF. The CDR3 coding sequence is TGCAGCGCAGGGGGGAGGCTGAATCAGCCCCAGCATTTT.

A remark on this clonotype: One end of the junction fails to match germline, which may point to a read error. J is TRBJ2-7 and V is TRBV7-3; 7 nucleotides agree with TRBD1. This CDR3 comprises 9 residues. Germline CDR1 reads SGHTA; CDR2 reads FQGTGA. This CDR3 is CASSLRQGF. The CDR3, as DNA: TGTGCCAGCAGCCTCAGACAGGGCTTC.

Concerning this clonotype itself: An end of the junction differs from the germline gene, which may be a read error. The chain carries TRBV5-1 and TRBJ1-1; no reliable D call. The length of the CDR3 is 16 residues. Germline CDR1 is SGHRS and CDR2 is YFSETQ. Here the CDR3 reads CASTLAPRSRNTEAFF. The CDR3 coding sequence is TGTGCCAGCACCCTTGCTCCAAGAAGCAGGAACACTGAAGCTTTCTTT.

The chain's CDR3 is CASSLQQGTNEQYF. CDR3 sequence (DNA): TGTGCCAGCAGCCTCCAACAGGGGACGAACGAGCAGTACTTC. The gene calls are TRBV7-2 and TRBJ2-7, with TRBD1 matching 7 bases. Germline CDR1 SGHTA, CDR2 FQGNSA. The CDR3 extends over 14 amino acids. With 5 bases clipped from V and 5 bases from J, the junction kept 9 bases outside the gene matches.